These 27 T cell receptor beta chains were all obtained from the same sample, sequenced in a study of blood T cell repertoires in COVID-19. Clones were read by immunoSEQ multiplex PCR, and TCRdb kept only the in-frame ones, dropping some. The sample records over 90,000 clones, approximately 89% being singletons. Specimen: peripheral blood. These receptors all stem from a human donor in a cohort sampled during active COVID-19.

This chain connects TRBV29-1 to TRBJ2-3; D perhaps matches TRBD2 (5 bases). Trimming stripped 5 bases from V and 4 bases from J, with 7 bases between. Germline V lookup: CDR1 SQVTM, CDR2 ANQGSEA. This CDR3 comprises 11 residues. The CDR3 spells CSVSSADTQYF. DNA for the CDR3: TGCAGCGTTAGTAGCGCAGATACGCAGTATTTT.

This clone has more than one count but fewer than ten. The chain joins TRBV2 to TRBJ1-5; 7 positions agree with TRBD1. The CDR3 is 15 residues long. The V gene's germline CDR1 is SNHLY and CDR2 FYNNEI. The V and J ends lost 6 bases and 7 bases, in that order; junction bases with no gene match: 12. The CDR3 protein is CASRGGQRTGQPQHF. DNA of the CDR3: TGTGCCAGCAGGGGGGGACAGAGAACAGGGCAGCCCCAGCATTTT.

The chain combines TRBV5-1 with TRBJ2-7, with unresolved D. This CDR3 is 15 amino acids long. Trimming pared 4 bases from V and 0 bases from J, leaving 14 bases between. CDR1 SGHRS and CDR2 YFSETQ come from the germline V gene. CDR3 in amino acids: CASSPSAVSSYEQYF. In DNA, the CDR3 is TGCGCCAGCAGCCCCAGTGCGGTAAGCTCCTACGAGCAGTACTTC.

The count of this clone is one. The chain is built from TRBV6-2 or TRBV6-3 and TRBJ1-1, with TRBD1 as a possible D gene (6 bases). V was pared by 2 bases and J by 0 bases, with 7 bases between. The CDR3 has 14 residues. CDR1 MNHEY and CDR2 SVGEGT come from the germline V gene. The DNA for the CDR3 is TGTGCCAGCAGTTACGCAGGGGTGAACACTGAAGCTTTCTTT. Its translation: CASSYAGVNTEAFF.

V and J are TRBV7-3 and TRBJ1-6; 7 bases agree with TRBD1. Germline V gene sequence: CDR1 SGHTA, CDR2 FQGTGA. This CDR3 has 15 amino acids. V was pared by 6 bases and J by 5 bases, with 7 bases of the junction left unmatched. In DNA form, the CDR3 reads TGTGCCAGCAGGAATTCCGGGACAGATAATTCACCCCTCCACTTT. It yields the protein CASRNSGTDNSPLHF.

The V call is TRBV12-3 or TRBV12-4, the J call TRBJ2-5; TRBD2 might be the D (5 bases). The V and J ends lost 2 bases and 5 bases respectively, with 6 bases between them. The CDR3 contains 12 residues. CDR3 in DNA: TGTGCCAGCAGTTTATCGGGGGAGACCCAGTACTTC. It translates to CASSLSGETQYF.

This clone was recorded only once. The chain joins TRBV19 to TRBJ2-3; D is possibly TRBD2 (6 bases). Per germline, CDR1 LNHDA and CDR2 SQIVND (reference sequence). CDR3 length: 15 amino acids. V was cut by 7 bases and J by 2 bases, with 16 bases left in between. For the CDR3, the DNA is TGTGCCAGTACCCCCTCGGGCGGGAACACAGATACGCAGTATTTT. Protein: CASTPSGGNTDTQYF.

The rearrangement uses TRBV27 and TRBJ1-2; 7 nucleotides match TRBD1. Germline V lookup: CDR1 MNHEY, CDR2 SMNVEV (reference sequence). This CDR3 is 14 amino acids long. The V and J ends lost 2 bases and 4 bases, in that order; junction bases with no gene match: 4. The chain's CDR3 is CASSLQGGLYGYTF. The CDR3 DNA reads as TGTGCCAGCAGTTTACAGGGGGGACTCTATGGCTACACCTTC.

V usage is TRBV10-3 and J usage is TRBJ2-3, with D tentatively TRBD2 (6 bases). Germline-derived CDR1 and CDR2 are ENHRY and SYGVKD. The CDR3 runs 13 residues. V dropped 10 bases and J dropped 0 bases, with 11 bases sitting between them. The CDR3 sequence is CATGSGSTDTQYF. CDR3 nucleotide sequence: TGTGCCACCGGGAGCGGGAGCACAGATACGCAGTATTTT.

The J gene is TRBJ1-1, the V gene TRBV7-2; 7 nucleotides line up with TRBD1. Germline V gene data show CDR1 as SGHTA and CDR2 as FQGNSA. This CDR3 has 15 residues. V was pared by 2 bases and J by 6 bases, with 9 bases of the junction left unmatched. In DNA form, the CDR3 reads TGTGCCAGCAGCTTAAATCAGGGGGGTGGCGCTGAAGCTTTCTTT. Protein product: CASSLNQGGGAEAFF.

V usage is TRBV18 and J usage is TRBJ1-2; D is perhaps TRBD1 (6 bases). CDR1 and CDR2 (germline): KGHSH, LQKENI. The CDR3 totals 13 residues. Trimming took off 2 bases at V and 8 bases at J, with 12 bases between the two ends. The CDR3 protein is CASSPSMDRGYTF. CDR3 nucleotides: TGTGCCAGCTCACCATCTATGGACAGAGGCTACACCTTC.

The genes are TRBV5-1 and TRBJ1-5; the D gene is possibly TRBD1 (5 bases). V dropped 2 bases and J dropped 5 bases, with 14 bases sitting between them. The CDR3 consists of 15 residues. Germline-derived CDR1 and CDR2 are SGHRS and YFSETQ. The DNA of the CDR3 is TGCGCCAGCAGCTTACTGGGGGGAGACGATCAGCCCCAGCATTTT. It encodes CASSLLGGDDQPQHF. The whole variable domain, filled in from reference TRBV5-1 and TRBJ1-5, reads KAGVTQTPRYLIKTRGQQVTLSCSPISGHRSVSWYQQTPGQGLQFLFEYFSETQRNKGNFPGRFSGRQFSNSRSEMNVSTLELGDSALYLCASSLLGGDDQPQHFGDGTRLSIL.

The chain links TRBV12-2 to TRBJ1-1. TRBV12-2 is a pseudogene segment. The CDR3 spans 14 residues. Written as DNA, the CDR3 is TGTGCAAGTCGCTTAAGGAGGGGCAACACTGAAGCTTTCTTT. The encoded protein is CASRLRRGNTEAFF.

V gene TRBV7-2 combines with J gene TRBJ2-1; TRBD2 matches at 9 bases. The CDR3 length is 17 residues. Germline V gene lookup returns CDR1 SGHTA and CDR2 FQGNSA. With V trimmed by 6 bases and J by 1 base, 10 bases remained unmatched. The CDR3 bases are TGTGCCAGCAGTCGTCGTTGGCGGGAGGGTTCCTACAATGAGCAGTTCTTC. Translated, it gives CASSRRWREGSYNEQFF.

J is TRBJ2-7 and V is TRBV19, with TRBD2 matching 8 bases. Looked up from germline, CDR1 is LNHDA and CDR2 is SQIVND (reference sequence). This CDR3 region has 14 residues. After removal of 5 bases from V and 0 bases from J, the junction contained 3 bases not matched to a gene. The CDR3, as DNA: TGTGCCAGTAGTTTCGGGACTAGCTCCTACGAGCAGTACTTC. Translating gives CASSFGTSSYEQYF.

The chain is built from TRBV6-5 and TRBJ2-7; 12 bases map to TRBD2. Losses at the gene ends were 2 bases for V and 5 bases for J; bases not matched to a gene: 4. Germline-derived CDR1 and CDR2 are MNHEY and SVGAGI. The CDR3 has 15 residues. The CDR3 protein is CASSYGGLAGHEQYF. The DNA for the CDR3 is TGTGCCAGCAGTTACGGGGGACTAGCGGGTCACGAGCAGTACTTC.

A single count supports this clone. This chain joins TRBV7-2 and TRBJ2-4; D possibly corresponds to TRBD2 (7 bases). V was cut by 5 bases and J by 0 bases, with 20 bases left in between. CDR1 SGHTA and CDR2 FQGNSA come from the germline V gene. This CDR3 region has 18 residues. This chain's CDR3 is CASSQEGRGRIAKNIQYF. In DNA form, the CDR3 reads TGTGCCAGCAGCCAAGAAGGGCGGGGGCGAATAGCCAAAAACATTCAGTACTTC.

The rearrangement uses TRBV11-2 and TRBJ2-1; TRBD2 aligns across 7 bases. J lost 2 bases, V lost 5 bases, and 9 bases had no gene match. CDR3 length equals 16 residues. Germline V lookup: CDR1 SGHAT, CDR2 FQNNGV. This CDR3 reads CASSGGRGSAYNEQFF. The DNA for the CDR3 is TGTGCCAGCAGCGGGGGACGCGGGAGCGCCTACAATGAGCAGTTCTTC.

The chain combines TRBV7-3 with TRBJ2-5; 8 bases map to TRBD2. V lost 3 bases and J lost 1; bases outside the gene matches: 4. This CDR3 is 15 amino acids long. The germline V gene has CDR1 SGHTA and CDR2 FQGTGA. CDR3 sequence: CASSFQRGSQETQYF. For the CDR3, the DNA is TGTGCCAGCAGCTTCCAGCGGGGGTCCCAAGAGACCCAGTACTTC.

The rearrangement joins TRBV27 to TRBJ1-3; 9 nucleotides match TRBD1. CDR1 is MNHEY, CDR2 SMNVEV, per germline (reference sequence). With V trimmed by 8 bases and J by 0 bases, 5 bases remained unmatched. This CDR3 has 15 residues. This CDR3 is CASGYRGRSGNTIYF. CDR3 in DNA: TGTGCCAGCGGCTACAGGGGGCGCTCTGGAAACACCATATATTTT.

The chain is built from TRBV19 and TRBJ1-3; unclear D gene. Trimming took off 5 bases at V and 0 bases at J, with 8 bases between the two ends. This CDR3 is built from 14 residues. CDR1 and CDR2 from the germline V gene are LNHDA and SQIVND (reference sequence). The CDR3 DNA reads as TGTGCCAGTAGTGCGCAGGACTCTGGAAACACCATATATTTT. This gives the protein CASSAQDSGNTIYF.

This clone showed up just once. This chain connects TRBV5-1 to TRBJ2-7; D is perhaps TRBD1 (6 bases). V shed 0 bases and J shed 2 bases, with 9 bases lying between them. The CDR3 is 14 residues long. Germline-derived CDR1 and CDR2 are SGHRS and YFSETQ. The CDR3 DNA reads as TGCGCCAGCAGCTTGGGACAGGTCGCCTACGAGCAGTACTTC. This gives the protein CASSLGQVAYEQYF.

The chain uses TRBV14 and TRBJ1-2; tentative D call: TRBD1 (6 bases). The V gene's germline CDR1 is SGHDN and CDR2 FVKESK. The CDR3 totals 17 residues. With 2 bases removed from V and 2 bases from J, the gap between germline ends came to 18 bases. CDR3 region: CASSQTLWTVLNYGYTF. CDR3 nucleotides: TGTGCCAGCAGCCAAACGCTATGGACAGTTCTCAACTATGGCTACACCTTC. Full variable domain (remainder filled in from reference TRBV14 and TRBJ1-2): EAGVTQFPSHSVIEKGQTVTLRCDPISGHDNLYWYRRVMGKEIKFLLHFVKESKQDESGMPNNRFLAERTGGTYSTLKVQPAELEDSGVYFCASSQTLWTVLNYGYTFGSGTRLTVV.

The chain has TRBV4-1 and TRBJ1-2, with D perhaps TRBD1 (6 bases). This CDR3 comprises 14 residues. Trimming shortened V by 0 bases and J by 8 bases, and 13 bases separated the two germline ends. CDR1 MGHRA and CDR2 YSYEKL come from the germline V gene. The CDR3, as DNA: TGCGCCAGCAGCCAAGACAGGGGCCAGGGGGGCTACACCTTC. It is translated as CASSQDRGQGGYTF.

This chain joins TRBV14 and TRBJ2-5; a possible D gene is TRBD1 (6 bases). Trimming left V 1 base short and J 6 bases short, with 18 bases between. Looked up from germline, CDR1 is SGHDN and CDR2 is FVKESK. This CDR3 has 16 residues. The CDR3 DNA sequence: TGTGCCAGCAGCCAAGCTGGACAGCTCCCGGGAAAGACCCAGTACTTC. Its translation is CASSQAGQLPGKTQYF.

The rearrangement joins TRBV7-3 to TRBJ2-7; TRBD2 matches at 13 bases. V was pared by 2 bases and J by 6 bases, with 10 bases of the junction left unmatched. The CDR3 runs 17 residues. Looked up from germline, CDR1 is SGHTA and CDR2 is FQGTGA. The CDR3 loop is CASSLRRTSGRPSEQYF. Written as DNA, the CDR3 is TGTGCCAGCAGCTTACGCCGGACTAGCGGGAGACCTTCCGAGCAGTACTTC.

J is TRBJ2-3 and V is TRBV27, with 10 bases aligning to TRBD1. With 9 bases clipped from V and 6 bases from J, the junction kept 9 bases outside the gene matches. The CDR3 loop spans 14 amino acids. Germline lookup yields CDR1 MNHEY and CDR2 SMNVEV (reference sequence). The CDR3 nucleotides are TGTGCCAGTTTCGGGACAGGGGCCGGGGATACGCAGTATTTT. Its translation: CASFGTGAGDTQYF.